These T cell receptor beta chains were read from a single sample in a study of blood T cell repertoires in COVID-19. Profiled with immunoSEQ multiplex PCR; TCRdb holds only in-frame clones, not every one. The data show some 110,000 clones, with over 70% seen just once and about 15% held by the top ten. Input material: peripheral blood. The receptors derive from a man over 45 with acute or convalescent COVID-19. Each CDR3 is given with its conserved first and last residue. D genes are given only for firm matches. Clone sizes are given selectively: once, few, many, or a class where the clone is expanded.

D: NA
length: 16
size: NA
V: TRBV5-4
J: TRBJ2-1
CDR3: CASSPGGSGAYNEQFF
DNA: TGTGCCAGCAGCCCGGGGGGCTCCGGGGCCTACAATGAGCAGTTCTTC

D: NA
length: 15
size: NA
V: TRBV15
J: TRBJ2-3
CDR3: CATSRDTEYADTQYF
DNA: TGTGCCACCAGCAGAGATACGGAGTACGCAGATACGCAGTATTTT

D: NA
length: 13
size: NA
V: TRBV6-5
J: TRBJ2-7
CDR3: CASGGWSSGEQYF
DNA: TGTGCCAGCGGGGGGTGGAGTTCGGGGGAGCAGTACTTC

D: NA
length: 15
size: NA
V: TRBV19
J: TRBJ1-1
CDR3: CASSIQGGMNTEAFF
DNA: TGTGCCAGTAGTATACAGGGCGGGATGAACACTGAAGCTTTCTTT

D: NA
length: 15
size: NA
V: TRBV2
J: TRBJ2-2
CDR3: CASSEDPGSAGELFF
DNA: TGTGCCAGCAGTGAAGACCCAGGGTCCGCCGGGGAGCTGTTTTTT

D: TRBD2
length: 16
size: NA
V: TRBV11-2
J: TRBJ2-1
CDR3: CASSLRLAGNYNEQFF
DNA: TGTGCCAGCAGCTTACGGCTAGCGGGAAACTACAATGAGCAGTTCTTC

D: NA
length: 13
size: NA
V: TRBV6-5
J: TRBJ2-1
CDR3: CASSRDSYNEQFF
DNA: TGTGCCAGCTCCCGGGACTCCTACAATGAGCAGTTCTTC

D: NA
length: 12
size: once
V: TRBV10-3
J: TRBJ1-2
CDR3: CAIRDRGYGYTF
DNA: TGTGCCATCAGAGACCGGGGGTATGGCTACACCTTC

D: TRBD1
length: 12
size: NA
V: TRBV19
J: TRBJ2-5
CDR3: CASTTGGETQYF
DNA: TGTGCCAGTACCACAGGGGGAGAGACCCAGTACTTC

D: TRBD1
length: 14
size: once
V: TRBV6-4
J: TRBJ2-1
CDR3: CASSVGTGIGEQFF
DNA: TGTGCCAGCAGTGTCGGGACAGGGATTGGTGAGCAGTTCTTC

D: NA
length: 15
size: few
V: TRBV2
J: TRBJ2-3
CDR3: CASSVQRPYTDTQYF
DNA: TGTGCCAGCAGTGTGCAGCGACCTTACACAGATACGCAGTATTTT

D: TRBD1
length: 14
size: NA
V: TRBV5-1
J: TRBJ1-2
CDR3: CASSPGQGNSGYTF
DNA: TGCGCCAGCAGCCCAGGACAGGGGAATAGCGGCTACACCTTC

D: NA
length: 13
size: NA
V: TRBV9
J: TRBJ2-5
CDR3: CASSPRWSETQYF
DNA: TGTGCCAGCAGCCCCCGTTGGAGTGAGACCCAGTACTTC

D: NA
length: 12
size: NA
V: TRBV3-1/TRBV3-2
J: TRBJ1-2
CDR3: CASTSANYGYTF
DNA: TGTGCCAGCACGAGCGCTAACTATGGCTACACCTTC

D: TRBD2
length: 15
size: NA
V: TRBV9
J: TRBJ2-5
CDR3: CASSVAPSGSGTQYF
DNA: TGTGCCAGCAGCGTAGCTCCTAGCGGGAGTGGGACCCAGTACTTC

D: NA
length: 13
size: NA
V: TRBV3-1/TRBV3-2
J: TRBJ2-5
CDR3: CASSQAQRKTQYF
DNA: TGTGCCAGCAGCCAAGCTCAGCGGAAGACCCAGTACTTC

D: TRBD2
length: 15
size: NA
V: TRBV9
J: TRBJ2-5
CDR3: CASSPRGGTGETQYF
DNA: TGTGCCAGCAGCCCTCGGGGGGGAACGGGAGAGACCCAGTACTTC

D: NA
length: 13
size: NA
V: TRBV10-2
J: TRBJ1-5
CDR3: CASSEDRHQPQHF
DNA: TGCGCCAGCAGTGAGGACAGGCACCAGCCCCAGCATTTT

D: NA
length: 15
size: few
V: TRBV5-6
J: TRBJ2-5
CDR3: CASSLVGADQETQYF
DNA: TGTGCCAGCAGCTTGGTAGGGGCAGATCAAGAGACCCAGTACTTC

D: TRBD1
length: 17
size: few
V: TRBV2
J: TRBJ1-5
CDR3: CASRTGTGKAGNQPQHF
DNA: TGTGCCAGCAGGACCGGGACAGGGAAAGCCGGCAATCAGCCCCAGCATTTT